The subject of this entry is one TCR beta chain. Its target is not known. This sample is drawn from a study of post-analysis software for immune sequencing data. Study results and caveats: Patients used a few TRBV segments, including TRBV5-6, TRBV5-1 and TRBV20-1, more often than controls.

The library was made from cDNA and included unique molecular identifiers. Each CDR3 protein gets one entry after TCRdb re-called the PCR reads with MiXCR. The data show 350,000 to 500,000 distinct CDR3 sequences, with over 30% seen just once and approximately 7.6% held by the top ten. Trimming removed 2 bases at V and 8 bases at J, with 13 bases between. This CDR3 has 14 residues. The germline V gene encodes CDR1 SGHRS and CDR2 YFSETQ. This chain joins TRBV5-1 and TRBJ2-2, with D perhaps matching TRBD2 (5 bases). The receptor was derived from a girl aged 2-10 years with multiple sclerosis. Sequenced sample: blood. The CDR3 protein is CASSLAGGRGELFF. DNA of the CDR3: TGCGCCAGCAGCTTAGCCGGAGGACGGGGGGAGCTGTTTTTT. Full variable domain (outside the CDR3, taken from reference TRBV5-1 and TRBJ2-2): KAGVTQTPRYLIKTRGQQVTLSCSPISGHRSVSWYQQTPGQGLQFLFEYFSETQRNKGNFPGRFSGRQFSNSRSEMNVSTLELGDSALYLCASSLAGGRGELFFGEGSRLTVL.